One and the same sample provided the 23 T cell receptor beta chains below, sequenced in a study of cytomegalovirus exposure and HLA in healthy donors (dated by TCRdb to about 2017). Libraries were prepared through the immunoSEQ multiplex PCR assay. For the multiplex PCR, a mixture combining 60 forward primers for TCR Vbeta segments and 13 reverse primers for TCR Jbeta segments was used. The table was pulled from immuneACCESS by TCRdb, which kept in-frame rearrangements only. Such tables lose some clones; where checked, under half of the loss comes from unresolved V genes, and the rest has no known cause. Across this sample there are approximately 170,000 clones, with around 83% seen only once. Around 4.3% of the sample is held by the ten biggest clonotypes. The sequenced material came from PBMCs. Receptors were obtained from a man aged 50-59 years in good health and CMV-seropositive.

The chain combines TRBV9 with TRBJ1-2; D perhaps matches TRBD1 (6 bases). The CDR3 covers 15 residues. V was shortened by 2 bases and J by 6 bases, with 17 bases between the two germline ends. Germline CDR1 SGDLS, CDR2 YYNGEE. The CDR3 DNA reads TGTGCCAGCAGCGTGAAAAGTACAGGGACGGATGGCTACACCTTC. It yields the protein CASSVKSTGTDGYTF. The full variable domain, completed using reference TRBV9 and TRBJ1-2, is DSGVTQTPKHLITATGQRVTLRCSPRSGDLSVYWYQQSLDQGLQFLIQYYNGEERAKGNILERFSAQQFPDLHSELNLSSLELGDSALYFCASSVKSTGTDGYTFGSGTRLTVV.

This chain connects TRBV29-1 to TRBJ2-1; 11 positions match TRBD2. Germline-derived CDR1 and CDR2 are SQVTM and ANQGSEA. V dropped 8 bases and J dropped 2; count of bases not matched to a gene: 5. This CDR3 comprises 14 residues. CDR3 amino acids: CSLAGGKTYNEQFF. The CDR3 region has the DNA TGCAGCTTAGCGGGGGGGAAAACCTACAATGAGCAGTTCTTC.

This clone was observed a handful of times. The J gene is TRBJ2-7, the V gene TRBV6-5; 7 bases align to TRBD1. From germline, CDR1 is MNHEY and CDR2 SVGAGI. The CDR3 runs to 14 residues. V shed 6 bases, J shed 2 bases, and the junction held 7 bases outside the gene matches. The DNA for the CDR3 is TGTGCCAGCAGCCGACAGGGATTCCCCTACGAGCAGTACTTC. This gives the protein CASSRQGFPYEQYF.

Here the CDR3 reads CASSGGGVYEQYF. The CDR3 DNA reads as TGTGCCAGCAGTGGGGGGGGAGTCTACGAGCAGTACTTC. The chain couples TRBV2 to TRBJ2-7; 7 nucleotides line up with TRBD2. This CDR3 comprises 13 residues. CDR1 is SNHLY, CDR2 FYNNEI, per germline. V lost 4 bases to trimming and J lost 3 bases; unmatched junction nucleotides: 3.

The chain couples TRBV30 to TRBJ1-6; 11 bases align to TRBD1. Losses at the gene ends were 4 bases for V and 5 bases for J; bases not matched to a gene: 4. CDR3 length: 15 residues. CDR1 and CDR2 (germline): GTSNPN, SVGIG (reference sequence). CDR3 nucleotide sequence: TGTGCCTGGAAGGGACAGGGGGGAAATAATTCACCCCTCCACTTT. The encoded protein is CAWKGQGGNNSPLHF.

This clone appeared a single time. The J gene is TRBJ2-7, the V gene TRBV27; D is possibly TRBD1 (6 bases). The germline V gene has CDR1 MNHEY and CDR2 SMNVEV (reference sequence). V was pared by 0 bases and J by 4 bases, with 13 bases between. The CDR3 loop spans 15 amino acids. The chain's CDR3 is CASSLSGAFPYEQYF. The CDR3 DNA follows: TGTGCCAGCAGTTTATCGGGGGCCTTTCCTTACGAGCAGTACTTC.

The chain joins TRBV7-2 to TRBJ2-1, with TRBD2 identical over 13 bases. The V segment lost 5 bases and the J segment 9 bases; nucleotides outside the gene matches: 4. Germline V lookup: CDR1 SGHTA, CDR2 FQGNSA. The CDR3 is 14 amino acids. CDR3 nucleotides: TGTGCCAGCAGCCCGGGACTAGCGGGAATTGAGCAGTTCTTC. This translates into CASSPGLAGIEQFF. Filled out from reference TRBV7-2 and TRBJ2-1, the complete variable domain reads GAGVSQSPSNKVTEKGKDVELRCDPISGHTALYWYRQSLGQGLEFLIYFQGNSAPDKSGLPSDRFSAERTGGSVSTLTIQRTQQEDSAVYLCASSPGLAGIEQFFGPGTRLTVL.

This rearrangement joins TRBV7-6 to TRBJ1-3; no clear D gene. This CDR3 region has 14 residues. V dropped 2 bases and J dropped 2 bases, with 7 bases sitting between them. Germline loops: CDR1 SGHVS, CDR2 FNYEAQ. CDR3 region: CASSLSNAGNTIYF. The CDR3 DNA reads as TGTGCCAGCAGCTTATCAAATGCTGGAAACACCATATATTTT.

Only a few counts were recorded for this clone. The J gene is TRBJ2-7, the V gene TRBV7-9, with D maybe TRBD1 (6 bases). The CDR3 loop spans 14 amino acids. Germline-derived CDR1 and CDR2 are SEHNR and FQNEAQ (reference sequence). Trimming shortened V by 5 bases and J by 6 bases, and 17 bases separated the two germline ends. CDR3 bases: TGTGCCAGCAGCCCCGGGACACCACCTTTCGAGCAGTACTTC. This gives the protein CASSPGTPPFEQYF.

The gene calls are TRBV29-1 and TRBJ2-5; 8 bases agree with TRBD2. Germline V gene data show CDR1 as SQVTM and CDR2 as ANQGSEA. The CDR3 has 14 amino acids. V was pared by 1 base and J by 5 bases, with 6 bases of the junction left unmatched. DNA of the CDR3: TGCAGCGTTGAAGTAGCGGGGAGGGAGGAGACCCAGTACTTC. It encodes CSVEVAGREETQYF.

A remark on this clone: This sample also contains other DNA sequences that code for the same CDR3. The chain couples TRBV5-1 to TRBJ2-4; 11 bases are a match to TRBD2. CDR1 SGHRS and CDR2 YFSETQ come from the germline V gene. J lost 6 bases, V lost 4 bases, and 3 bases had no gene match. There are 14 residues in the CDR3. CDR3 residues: CASSPGTSGNIQYF. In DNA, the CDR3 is TGCGCCAGCAGCCCCGGGACTAGCGGAAACATTCAGTACTTC.

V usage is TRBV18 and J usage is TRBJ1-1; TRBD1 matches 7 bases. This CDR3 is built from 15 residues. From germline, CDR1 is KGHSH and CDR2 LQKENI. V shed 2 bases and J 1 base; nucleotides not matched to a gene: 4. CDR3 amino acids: CASSPGGDRNTEAFF. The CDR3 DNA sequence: TGTGCCAGCTCACCAGGAGGGGACAGGAACACTGAAGCTTTCTTT.

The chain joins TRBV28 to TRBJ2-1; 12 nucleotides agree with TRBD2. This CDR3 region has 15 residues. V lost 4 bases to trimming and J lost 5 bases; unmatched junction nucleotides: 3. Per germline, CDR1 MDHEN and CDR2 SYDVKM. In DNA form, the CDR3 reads TGTGCCAGCAGTTCGACTAGCGGGAGACACAATGAGCAGTTCTTC. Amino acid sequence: CASSSTSGRHNEQFF.

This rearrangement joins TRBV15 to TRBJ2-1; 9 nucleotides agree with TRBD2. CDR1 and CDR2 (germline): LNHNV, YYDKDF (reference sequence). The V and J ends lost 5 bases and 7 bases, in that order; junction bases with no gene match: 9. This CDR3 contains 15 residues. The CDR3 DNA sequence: TGTGCCACCAGCGCGGGGCTAGCGGGATGGAATGAGCAGTTCTTC. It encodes CATSAGLAGWNEQFF.

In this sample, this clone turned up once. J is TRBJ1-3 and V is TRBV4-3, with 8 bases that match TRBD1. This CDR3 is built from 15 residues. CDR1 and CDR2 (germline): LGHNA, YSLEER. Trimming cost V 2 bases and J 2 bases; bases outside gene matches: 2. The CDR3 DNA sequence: TGCGCCAGCAGCCAAAGGACAGGGCCTGGAAACACCATATATTTT. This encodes CASSQRTGPGNTIYF.

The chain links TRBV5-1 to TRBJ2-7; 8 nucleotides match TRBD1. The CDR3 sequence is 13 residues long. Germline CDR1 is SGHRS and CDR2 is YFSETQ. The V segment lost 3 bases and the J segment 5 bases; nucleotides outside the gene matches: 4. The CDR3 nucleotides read TGCGCCAGCAGCTCCGGGACAGGCAACGAGCAGTACTTC. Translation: CASSSGTGNEQYF.

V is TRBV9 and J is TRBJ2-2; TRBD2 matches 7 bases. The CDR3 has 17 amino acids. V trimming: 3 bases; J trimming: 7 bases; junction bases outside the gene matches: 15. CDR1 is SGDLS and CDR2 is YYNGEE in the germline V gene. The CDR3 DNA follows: TGTGCCAGCAGCGGTAACAAAGCGGGATGGGTCGGCGGGGAGCTGTTTTTT. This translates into CASSGNKAGWVGGELFF. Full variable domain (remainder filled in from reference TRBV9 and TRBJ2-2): DSGVTQTPKHLITATGQRVTLRCSPRSGDLSVYWYQQSLDQGLQFLIQYYNGEERAKGNILERFSAQQFPDLHSELNLSSLELGDSALYFCASSGNKAGWVGGELFFGEGSRLTVL.

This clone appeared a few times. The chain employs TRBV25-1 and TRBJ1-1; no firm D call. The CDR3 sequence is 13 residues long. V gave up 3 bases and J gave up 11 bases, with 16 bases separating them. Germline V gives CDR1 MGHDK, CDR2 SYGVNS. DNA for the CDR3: TGTGCCAGCAGTGACCCGGATCTTCCGGAGGCTTTCTTT. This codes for CASSDPDLPEAFF.

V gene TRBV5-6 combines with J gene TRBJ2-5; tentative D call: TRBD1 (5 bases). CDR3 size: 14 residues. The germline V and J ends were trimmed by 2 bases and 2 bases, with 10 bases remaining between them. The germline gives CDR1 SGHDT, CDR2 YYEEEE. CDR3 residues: CASSFGQGQETQYF. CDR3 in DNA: TGTGCCAGCAGCTTTGGGCAGGGTCAAGAGACCCAGTACTTC.

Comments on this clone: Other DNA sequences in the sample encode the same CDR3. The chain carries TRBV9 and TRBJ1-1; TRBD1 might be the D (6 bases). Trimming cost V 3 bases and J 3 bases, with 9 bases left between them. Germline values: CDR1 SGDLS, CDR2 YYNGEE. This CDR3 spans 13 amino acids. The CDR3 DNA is TGTGCCAGCAGCGCCAGGGGAGACACTGAAGCTTTCTTT. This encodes CASSARGDTEAFF.

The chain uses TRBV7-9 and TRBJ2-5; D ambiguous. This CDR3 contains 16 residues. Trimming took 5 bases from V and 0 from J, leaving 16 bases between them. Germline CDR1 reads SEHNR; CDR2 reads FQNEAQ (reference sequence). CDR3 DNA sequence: TGTGCCAGCAGCCCAGCCCCGCCGGAGTACCAAGAGACCCAGTACTTC. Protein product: CASSPAPPEYQETQYF.

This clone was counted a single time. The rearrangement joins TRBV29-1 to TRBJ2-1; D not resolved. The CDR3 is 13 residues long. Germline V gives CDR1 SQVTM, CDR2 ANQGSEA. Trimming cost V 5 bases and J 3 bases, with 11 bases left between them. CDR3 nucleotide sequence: TGCAGCGTTTCGCTCGGGTACTACAATGAGCAGTTCTTC. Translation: CSVSLGYYNEQFF.

As DNA, the CDR3 is TGTGCCTGGAACCTGGGACACCAAACCGGGGCTTTCTTT. Translation gives CAWNLGHQTGAFF. The rearrangement joins TRBV30 to TRBJ1-1, with D possibly TRBD1 on 6 matching bases. Germline assignment: CDR1 GTSNPN and CDR2 SVGIG (reference sequence). This CDR3 region has 13 residues. V lost 4 bases and J lost 11, with 20 bases in between.